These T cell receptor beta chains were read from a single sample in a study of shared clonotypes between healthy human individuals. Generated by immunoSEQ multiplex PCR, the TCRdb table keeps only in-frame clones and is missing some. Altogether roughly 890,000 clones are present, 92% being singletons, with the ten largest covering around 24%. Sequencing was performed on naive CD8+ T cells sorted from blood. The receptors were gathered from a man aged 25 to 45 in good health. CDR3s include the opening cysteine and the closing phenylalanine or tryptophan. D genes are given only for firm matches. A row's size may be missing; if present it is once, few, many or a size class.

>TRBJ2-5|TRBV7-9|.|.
TGTGCCAGCAGCTTCCAGGGAGTCGAGACCCAGTACTTC
CASSFQGVETQYF
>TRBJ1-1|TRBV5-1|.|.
TGCGCCAGCAGCTTATCGGCAGGGCAGGCCACTGAAGCTTTCTTT
CASSLSAGQATEAFF
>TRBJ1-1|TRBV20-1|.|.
TGCAGTGCGGCACCAGGAGGTTTT
CSAAPGGF
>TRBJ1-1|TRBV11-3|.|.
TGTGCCAGCAGCTTCGACCTACAGGCTGAAGCTTTCTTT
CASSFDLQAEAFF
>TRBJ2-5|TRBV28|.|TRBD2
TGTGCCAGCAGAGGACTAGCGGGAGGGGAGGAGACCCAGTACTTC
CASRGLAGGEETQYF
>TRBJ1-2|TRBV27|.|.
TGTGCCAGCAGTTCCTTACAGGGCGGCTATGGCTACACCTTC
CASSSLQGGYGYTF
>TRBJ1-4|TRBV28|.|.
TGTGCCAGCAGTTTATTATCCTCTAATGAAAAACTGTTTTTT
CASSLLSSNEKLFF
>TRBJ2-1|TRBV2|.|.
TGTGCCAGCAGGGGCGACAGAAGATCCTACAATGAGCAGTTCTTC
CASRGDRRSYNEQFF
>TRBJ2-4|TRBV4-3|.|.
TGCGCCAGCAGCCGATATGAAGGTGGGGGGCAAAACATTCAGTACTTC
CASSRYEGGGQNIQYF
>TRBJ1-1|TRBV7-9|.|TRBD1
TGTGCCAGCAGCTTAAGTAGGGCAGGGGGCGCAAACACTGAAGCTTTCTTT
CASSLSRAGGANTEAFF
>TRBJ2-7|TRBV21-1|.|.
TGTGCCCGAAAGCAGCGGAGCTTCTCCTACGAGCAGTACTTC
CARKQRSFSYEQYF
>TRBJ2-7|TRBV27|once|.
TGTGCCAGCAGTTTATCAGCGTTGAAAGAGCAGTACTTC
CASSLSALKEQYF
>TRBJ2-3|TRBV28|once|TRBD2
TGTGCCAGCAGTTTAGCGGGAGGGCCACCAGATACGCAGTATTTT
CASSLAGGPPDTQYF
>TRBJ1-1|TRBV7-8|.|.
TGTGCCAGCAGCTTAGGGGTAGGGGGCACTGAAGCTTTCTTT
CASSLGVGGTEAFF
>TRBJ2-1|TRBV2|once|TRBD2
TGTGCCAGCAGTCTAGTAGCGGGAGTCAGCTATGAGCAGTTCTTC
CASSLVAGVSYEQFF
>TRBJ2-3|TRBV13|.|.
TGTGCCAGCAGCTTAGAGGGGACAGATACGCAGTATTTT
CASSLEGTDTQYF
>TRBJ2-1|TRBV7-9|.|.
TGTGCCAGCAGCTTAGGATCCCCGGTCGGTGAGCAGTTCTTC
CASSLGSPVGEQFF
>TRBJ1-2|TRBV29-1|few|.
TGCAGCGTTGAAGACAGTAGCTATGGCTACACCTTC
CSVEDSSYGYTF
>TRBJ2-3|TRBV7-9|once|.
TGTGCCAGCAGCTCACGTGACGCGGGTGGCCGGGGCACAGATACGCAGTATTTT
CASSSRDAGGRGTDTQYF
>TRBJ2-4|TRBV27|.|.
TGTGCCAGCAGTTTATCGGCAGGGACCAAAAACATTCAGTACTTC
CASSLSAGTKNIQYF
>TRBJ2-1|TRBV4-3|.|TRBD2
TGCGCCAGCAGCTTCTCTAGCGGACCCCTTGGTGAGCAGTTCTTC
CASSFSSGPLGEQFF
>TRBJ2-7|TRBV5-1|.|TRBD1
TGCGCCAGCAGCTTAACAGGGGCTTACTACGAGCAGTACTTC
CASSLTGAYYEQYF
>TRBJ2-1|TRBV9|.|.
TGTGCCAGCAGCGTAACGGGAGACTCCTACAATGAGCAGTTCTTC
CASSVTGDSYNEQFF
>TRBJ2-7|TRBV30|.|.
TGTGCCTGGAGTTGGGGGGACCGCGAGCAGTACTTC
CAWSWGDREQYF
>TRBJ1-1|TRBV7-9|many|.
TGTGCCAGCACCCTAGGGGGAGGGAACACTGAAGCTTTCTTT
CASTLGGGNTEAFF
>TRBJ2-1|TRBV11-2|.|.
TGTGCCAGCAGCTTAGATCGAGTTGAGCAGTTCTTC
CASSLDRVEQFF
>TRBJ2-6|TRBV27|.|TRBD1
TGTGCCAGCAGACCGACAGGGCTCCCCTCTGGGGCCAACGTCCTGACTTTC
CASRPTGLPSGANVLTF
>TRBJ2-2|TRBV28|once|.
TGTGCCAGCAGTCCTCAAGGGTCGAACACCGGGGAGCTGTTTTTT
CASSPQGSNTGELFF
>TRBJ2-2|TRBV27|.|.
TGTGCCAGCAGTTTATACGTGGGGGGCGCGGGCACCGGGGAGCTGTTTTTT
CASSLYVGGAGTGELFF
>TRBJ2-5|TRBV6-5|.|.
TGTGCCAGCAGTTACACATTGGGGGAGAGTAGAGAGACCCAGTACTTC
CASSYTLGESRETQYF
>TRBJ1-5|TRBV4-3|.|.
TGCGCCAGCAGCCAACGACAGTCCCATCAGCCCCAGCATTTT
CASSQRQSHQPQHF
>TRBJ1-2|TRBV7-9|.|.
TGTGCCAGCAGCTTAACAGGTGATATATATGGCTACACCTTC
CASSLTGDIYGYTF
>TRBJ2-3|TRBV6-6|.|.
TGTGCCAGCAGTTACCATGTCACAGATACGCAGTATTTT
CASSYHVTDTQYF
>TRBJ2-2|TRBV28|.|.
TGTGCCAGCAGTCCCTACCGGACAGAGTCGAACACCGGGGAGCTGTTTTTT
CASSPYRTESNTGELFF
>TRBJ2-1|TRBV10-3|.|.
TGTGCCATCAGTGAGAGCAGGGGAGACAATGAGCAGTTCTTC
CAISESRGDNEQFF
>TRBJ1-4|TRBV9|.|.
TGTGCCAGCAGCGTAGTGAAGAAGACTGCAACTAATGAAAAACTGTTTTTT
CASSVVKKTATNEKLFF